A selection of T cell receptor beta chains follows, all from one sample in a study of lymphopenia after photon versus proton radiotherapy. The method was immunoSEQ multiplex PCR; TCRdb's version includes in-frame clones alone and lacks a portion of them. The sample carries 15,000 to 20,000 clones, 70% to 90% recorded once. The source was peripheral blood, collected from a patient treated with proton-based radiotherapy. Receptors originate from a man aged 70-80 years with pancreatic cancer. Both conserved end residues are part of each CDR3. The D gene is left open where the match is weak. Clone size appears in some rows only: once, few, many, or a class for an expanded clone.

>-|TRBV19|TRBD2|TRBJ2-3|20
TGTGCCAGTAGTAGGGACGTCCGGAATCGACTAGCGGGCAGCACAGATACGCAGTATTTT
CASSRDVRNRLAGSTDTQYF
>-|TRBV11-2|TRBD2|TRBJ2-7|15
TGTGCCAGCAGCTTAGTGCTAGCGGAGTCCTACGAGCAGTACTTC
CASSLVLAESYEQYF
>-|TRBV5-5|-|TRBJ1-1|14
TGTGCCAGCAGCTACTCCCCCGGGTCCGCTGAAGCTTTCTTT
CASSYSPGSAEAFF
>-|TRBV19|-|TRBJ1-5|15
TGTGCCAGTAGTAGGCTAGGGGATCCCGATCAGCCCCAGCATTTT
CASSRLGDPDQPQHF
>-|TRBV9|-|TRBJ2-1|15
TGTGCCAGCAGCGTAGATGGGGAGCAGTACAATGAGCAGTTCTTC
CASSVDGEQYNEQFF
>-|TRBV5-1|TRBD2|TRBJ2-3|15
TGCGCCAGCAGCCCTGAGGCGGGAGGGGGAGATACGCAGTATTTT
CASSPEAGGGDTQYF
>-|TRBV11-2|TRBD1|TRBJ1-2|15
TGTGCCAGCAGCTTAGTTCAGGGGGCGGTGTATGGCTACACCTTC
CASSLVQGAVYGYTF
>-|TRBV19|-|TRBJ1-5|13
-
CASTSGGSQPQHF
>-|TRBV5-1|-|TRBJ1-4|16
TGCGCCAGCAGCCCGGCCCACTCGGCAGCTAATGAAAAACTGTTTTTT
CASSPAHSAANEKLFF
>-|TRBV6-4|-|TRBJ1-4|13
TGTGCCAGGACGGACGGTGTGATTGAAAAACTGTTTTTT
CARTDGVIEKLFF
>-|TRBV5-1|-|TRBJ1-1|12
TGCGCCAGCAGCTTGGAGGACAGACAAGCTTTCTTT
CASSLEDRQAFF
>-|TRBV2|TRBD1|TRBJ2-7|13
TGTGCCAGCAGTGGCAGGGGGATCTACGAGCAGTACTTC
CASSGRGIYEQYF
>-|TRBV19|TRBD1|TRBJ1-2|15
TGTGCCAGTAGTATAGTACAGGGGATTGACCATGGCTACACCTTC
CASSIVQGIDHGYTF
>-|TRBV25-1|TRBD2|TRBJ2-5|17
TGTGCCACCTCTCCCCGGGGAGGGTTGGGTCGCCAGGAGACCCAGTACTTC
CATSPRGGLGRQETQYF
>-|TRBV7-9|TRBD1|TRBJ1-5|12
TGTGCCAGCAGCCCCGACAGGGGGGCCCAGCATTTT
CASSPDRGAQHF
>-|TRBV19|TRBD1|TRBJ1-1|16
TGTGCCAGTAGTCCGATCCGGACAGGGGGGGACACTGAAGCTTTCTTT
CASSPIRTGGDTEAFF
>-|TRBV9|-|TRBJ2-1|15
TGTGCCAGCAGCTCACGCGTTGGGGGCTACAATGAGCAGTTCTTC
CASSSRVGGYNEQFF
>-|TRBV2|-|TRBJ1-2|12
TGTGCCAGCAGGAGGGAGTATGATGGCTACACCTTC
CASRREYDGYTF
>few|TRBV29-1|TRBD1|TRBJ1-5|13
TGCAGCGTTACCGCGGACAGGGAGAGGCCCCAGCATTTT
CSVTADRERPQHF
>-|TRBV2|-|TRBJ1-1|13
TGTGCCAGCAGTGTATACATGAACACTGAAGCTTTCTTT
CASSVYMNTEAFF
>-|TRBV30|TRBD2|TRBJ2-2|14
TGTGCCTGGAACAGCGGGGGACTCACCGGGGAGCTGTTTTTT
CAWNSGGLTGELFF
>-|TRBV9|-|TRBJ1-1|14
TGTGCCAGCAGCCCAACAGTGCTTTTGGCCGAAGCTTTCTTT
CASSPTVLLAEAFF
>-|TRBV7-8|-|TRBJ1-1|15
TGTGCCAGCAGAGACACCGGGACGGTGAACACTGAAGCTTTCTTT
CASRDTGTVNTEAFF
>-|TRBV6-5|-|TRBJ1-5|12
TGTGCCAGCGGAATGAGGGGCCAGCCCCAGCATTTT
CASGMRGQPQHF
>-|TRBV25-1|-|TRBJ1-5|15
TGTGCCAGCAGTGGAGGACACTTGAGCAATCAGCCCCAGCATTTT
CASSGGHLSNQPQHF
>-|TRBV7-3|TRBD1|TRBJ1-2|15
TGTGCCAGCAGCTTAACGGGGACAGGGAGCCAGGGCTACACCTTC
CASSLTGTGSQGYTF
>-|TRBV5-6|TRBD1|TRBJ2-7|13
TGTGCCAGCAGCACCCCGACAGGGAACGAGCAGTACTTC
CASSTPTGNEQYF
>once|TRBV7-9|TRBD1|TRBJ1-4|18
TGTGCCAGCAGCCGCTTATTCTTCGTGACAGGGGAGGATGAAAAACTGTTTTTT
CASSRLFFVTGEDEKLFF
>-|TRBV5-4|-|TRBJ1-6|15
TGTGCCAGCAGGCCCGGACAGACCGATAATTCACCCCTCCACTTT
CASRPGQTDNSPLHF
>-|TRBV7-9|-|TRBJ1-1|15
TGTGCCAGCAGCTTTCCCCCACCGAGGAACACTGAAGCTTTCTTT
CASSFPPPRNTEAFF
>-|TRBV5-1|TRBD1|TRBJ2-2|16
TGCGCCAGCAGCTCTACGACAGGGGCAAACACCGGGGAGCTGTTTTTT
CASSSTTGANTGELFF
>-|TRBV5-1|-|TRBJ2-1|16
TGCGCCAGCAGCACCGGGACCCCTGAAAGAGAGGATGAGCAGTTCTTC
CASSTGTPEREDEQFF
>-|TRBV11-1|-|TRBJ2-1|15
TGTGCCAGCAGCCCCACCGGGCAGGCCTTCAATGAGCAGTTCTTC
CASSPTGQAFNEQFF
>-|TRBV7-2|-|TRBJ1-4|12
TGTGCCAGCAGCTTCTATGCGGATAAACTGTTTTTT
CASSFYADKLFF
>-|TRBV12-5|-|TRBJ1-5|16
TGTGCTAGTGGTTTGCTCACTTCGACGGGGCTTCAGCCCCAGCATTTT
CASGLLTSTGLQPQHF
>-|TRBV9|TRBD2|TRBJ2-1|15
TGTGCCAGCGGGCTAGCGGGAGCGGGGTACAATGAGCAGTTCTTC
CASGLAGAGYNEQFF
>-|TRBV2|-|TRBJ2-5|11
TGTGCCAGCAGTGAAATTGAGACCCAGTACTTC
CASSEIETQYF
>-|TRBV6-1|-|TRBJ2-1|15
TGTGCCAGCAGATTACCGGGATTCAACTACAATGAGCAGTTCTTC
CASRLPGFNYNEQFF
>-|TRBV29-1|-|TRBJ1-1|12
TGCAGCGTCTCTGAGGGGAACACTGAAGCTTTCTTT
CSVSEGNTEAFF
>-|TRBV30|-|TRBJ2-2|17
TGTGCCTGGGCCGGTTTATCAGGAACCCCGAACACCGGGGAGCTGTTTTTT
CAWAGLSGTPNTGELFF
>-|TRBV5-5|-|TRBJ1-1|14
TGTGCCAGCAGCTCCCCCACGGGGATCACTGAAGCTTTCTTT
CASSSPTGITEAFF
>-|TRBV6-1|-|TRBJ1-2|13
TGTGCCATTCAACGGACGGGAATCTATGGCTACACCTTC
CAIQRTGIYGYTF